These T cell receptor beta chains were read from a single sample in a study of cytomegalovirus exposure and HLA in healthy donors. Method: immunoSEQ multiplex PCR; TCRdb's copy keeps in-frame clones and lacks some. This sample has under 100,000 clones; about three quarters occur once, and the top ten carry 7% to 10%. Sequences were obtained from PBMCs. The receptors were gathered from a human donor in good health. Both conserved end residues are part of each CDR3. A D gene is named only where the DNA matches it firmly. Size is stated for part of the rows, as once, few or many counts, or as a class when the clone is expanded.

J gene: TRBJ2-7
clone size: NA
D gene: TRBD1
V gene: TRBV19
CDR3 DNA: TGTGCCAGTAGTTTGCCGGGACAGGCTCGGTACGAGCAGTACTTC
CDR3 protein: CASSLPGQARYEQYF

J gene: TRBJ1-1
clone size: NA
D gene: NA
V gene: TRBV29-1
CDR3 DNA: TGCAGCGTTGTGATGACTCAAAGGAGCACTGAAGCTTTCTTT
CDR3 protein: CSVVMTQRSTEAFF

J gene: TRBJ2-1
clone size: NA
D gene: TRBD2
V gene: TRBV5-6
CDR3 DNA: TGTGCCAGCCTTCTAGCGGGGGGGCCTAGAAATGAGCAGTTCTTC
CDR3 protein: CASLLAGGPRNEQFF

J gene: TRBJ1-3
clone size: NA
D gene: TRBD1
V gene: TRBV18
CDR3 DNA: TGTGCCAGCTCCATAGGGACAGACTCTGGAAACACCATATATTTT
CDR3 protein: CASSIGTDSGNTIYF

J gene: TRBJ1-1
clone size: NA
D gene: NA
V gene: TRBV6-1
CDR3 DNA: TGTGCCAGCAGTGACCAGGGGACGAACACTGAAGCTTTCTTT
CDR3 protein: CASSDQGTNTEAFF

J gene: TRBJ1-2
clone size: few
D gene: NA
V gene: TRBV2
CDR3 DNA: TGTGCCAGCAGTGAAGCCAGGGCCTATGGCTACACCTTC
CDR3 protein: CASSEARAYGYTF

J gene: TRBJ2-5
clone size: NA
D gene: NA
V gene: TRBV6-6
CDR3 DNA: TGTGCCAGCAGCTCTAGGGAGACCCAGTACTTC
CDR3 protein: CASSSRETQYF

J gene: TRBJ2-1
clone size: NA
D gene: TRBD2
V gene: TRBV6-4
CDR3 DNA: TGTGCCAGCAGTGTCACTAGCGGGGGCTACAATGAGCAGTTCTTC
CDR3 protein: CASSVTSGGYNEQFF

J gene: TRBJ2-3
clone size: NA
D gene: TRBD2
V gene: TRBV9
CDR3 DNA: TGTGCCAGCAGCGGCCTCCCTACTAGCGGAGAATTCACAGATACGCAGTATTTT
CDR3 protein: CASSGLPTSGEFTDTQYF

J gene: TRBJ2-3
clone size: few
D gene: NA
V gene: TRBV5-1
CDR3 DNA: TGCGCCAGCAGCCCCTCAGGAGGAGATACGCAGTATTTT
CDR3 protein: CASSPSGGDTQYF

J gene: TRBJ2-1
clone size: NA
D gene: TRBD2
V gene: TRBV19
CDR3 DNA: TGTGCCAGTACTAGCGGGCCCGCCTACAATGAGCAGTTCTTC
CDR3 protein: CASTSGPAYNEQFF

J gene: TRBJ1-1
clone size: NA
D gene: TRBD1
V gene: TRBV29-1
CDR3 DNA: TGCAGCGCGGACAGGGAGACGAACACTGAAGCTTTCTTT
CDR3 protein: CSADRETNTEAFF

J gene: TRBJ2-1
clone size: NA
D gene: NA
V gene: TRBV7-2
CDR3 DNA: TGTGCCAGCAGCTTCGACTGGATATCCGAGCAGTTCTTC
CDR3 protein: CASSFDWISEQFF

J gene: TRBJ1-1
clone size: NA
D gene: TRBD1
V gene: TRBV6-5
CDR3 DNA: TGTGCCAGCAGTTACAGGACAGGGCGTGAAGCTTTCTTT
CDR3 protein: CASSYRTGREAFF

J gene: TRBJ1-4
clone size: few
D gene: TRBD1
V gene: TRBV4-3
CDR3 DNA: TGCGCCAGCAGCAACGGACAGGGACCCTCTGAAAAACTGTTTTTT
CDR3 protein: CASSNGQGPSEKLFF

J gene: TRBJ1-1
clone size: few
D gene: TRBD1
V gene: TRBV4-3
CDR3 DNA: TGCGCCAGCAGTTTCGGGACAGGGGAAGCTTTCTTT
CDR3 protein: CASSFGTGEAFF

J gene: TRBJ2-7
clone size: NA
D gene: TRBD1
V gene: TRBV11-3
CDR3 DNA: TGTGCCAGCAGTTCCACAGGGGACCACTCCTACGAGCAGTACTTC
CDR3 protein: CASSSTGDHSYEQYF

J gene: TRBJ1-1
clone size: NA
D gene: NA
V gene: TRBV7-8
CDR3 DNA: TGTGCCAGCAGCTTAGGAGGGTTTGACACTGAAGCTTTCTTT
CDR3 protein: CASSLGGFDTEAFF

J gene: TRBJ2-7
clone size: NA
D gene: TRBD2
V gene: TRBV5-6
CDR3 DNA: TGTGCCAGCAGCTCCTTAGCGGGCGGGAGGGCCTACGAGCAGTACTTC
CDR3 protein: CASSSLAGGRAYEQYF

J gene: TRBJ1-4
clone size: few
D gene: NA
V gene: TRBV6-6
CDR3 DNA: TGTGCCAGCAGAGCCGGGGGTGCTGCAACTAATGAAAAACTGTTTTTT
CDR3 protein: CASRAGGAATNEKLFF

J gene: TRBJ2-7
clone size: NA
D gene: TRBD2
V gene: TRBV14
CDR3 DNA: TGTGCCAGCAGCCAGGGACTAGCGGGAGTTAACGAGCAGTACTTC
CDR3 protein: CASSQGLAGVNEQYF

J gene: TRBJ1-1
clone size: NA
D gene: NA
V gene: TRBV7-9
CDR3 DNA: TGTGCCAGCAGCTTTCCCCCACAGGGTCGGAACACTGAAGCTTTCTTT
CDR3 protein: CASSFPPQGRNTEAFF

J gene: TRBJ2-1
clone size: NA
D gene: TRBD2
V gene: TRBV5-4
CDR3 DNA: TGTGCCAGCACCCTGCTAGCGGGAGGCTACAATGAGCAGTTCTTC
CDR3 protein: CASTLLAGGYNEQFF

J gene: TRBJ2-1
clone size: NA
D gene: NA
V gene: TRBV29-1
CDR3 DNA: TGCAGCGTTGGGTCTGTTGGCCAGGGATGGGATGAGCAGTTCTTC
CDR3 protein: CSVGSVGQGWDEQFF

J gene: TRBJ2-1
clone size: NA
D gene: TRBD2
V gene: TRBV5-1
CDR3 DNA: TGCGCCAGCAGCTTGGGACTAGCGGGAGGGAGCCACTCCTACAATGAGCAGTTCTTC
CDR3 protein: CASSLGLAGGSHSYNEQFF

J gene: TRBJ2-7
clone size: NA
D gene: TRBD2
V gene: TRBV30
CDR3 DNA: TGTGCCTCGGGGGGGGCGGTCCCCCTGTACTTC
CDR3 protein: CASGGAVPLYF